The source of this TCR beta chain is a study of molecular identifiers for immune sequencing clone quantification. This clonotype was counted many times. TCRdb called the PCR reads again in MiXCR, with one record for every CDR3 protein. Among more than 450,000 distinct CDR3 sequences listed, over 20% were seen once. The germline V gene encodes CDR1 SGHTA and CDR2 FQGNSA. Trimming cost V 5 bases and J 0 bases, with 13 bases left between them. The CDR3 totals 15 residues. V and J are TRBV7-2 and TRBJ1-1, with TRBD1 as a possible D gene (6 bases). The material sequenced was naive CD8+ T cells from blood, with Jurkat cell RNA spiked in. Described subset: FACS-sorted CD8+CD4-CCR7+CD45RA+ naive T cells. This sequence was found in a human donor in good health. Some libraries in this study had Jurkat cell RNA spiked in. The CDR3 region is CASSRTANMNTEAFF. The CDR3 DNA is TGTGCCAGCAGCCGGACAGCAAACATGAACACTGAAGCTTTCTTT.